A selection of T cell receptor beta chains follows, all from one sample in a study of cytomegalovirus exposure and HLA in healthy donors. Here immunoSEQ multiplex PCR was the method, and the copy in TCRdb shows in-frame clones only, minus some. The table shows 120,000 or so clones, with around 90% occurring only once. Material for sequencing was PBMCs. These receptors were obtained from a woman younger than 30 in good health and CMV-seronegative. Both conserved end residues are trimmed from each CDR3. D genes are given only for firm matches.

v_call d_call cdr3_aa
TRBV19 TRBD2 ASSIVEREGEQF
TRBV5-1 TRBD2 ASSSSGSLETQY
TRBV4-1 . ASSQESGVNEQY
TRBV29-1 TRBD2 SVLTSGYNEQL
TRBV6-1 . ASSRSGGSYEQY
TRBV19 TRBD1 ASSTPGTGNYGYT
TRBV7-3 TRBD1 ASSLGQGNTEAF
TRBV5-4 . ASSWAKETQY
TRBV27 . ASRSSREAF
TRBV5-1 TRBD2 ASRFVFSGLAGEYEQF